A selection of T cell receptor beta chains follows, all from one sample in a study of blood T cell repertoires in COVID-19. Method: immunoSEQ multiplex PCR; TCRdb's copy keeps in-frame clones and lacks some. The sample yields approximately 97,000 clones, over 70% seen once. The sample consisted of peripheral blood. Every receptor here comes from a man aged 60-69 years with acute or convalescent COVID-19. CDR3s leave out the opening cysteine and the closing phenylalanine or tryptophan.

V gene	CDR3 length	CDR3 protein
TRBV7-2	14	ASSSSQTRYQETQY
TRBV5-8	16	ASSLRFYQGSTNEKLF
TRBV5-1	13	ARKTIGVSNQPQH
TRBV6-6	10	ASSSQGYGYT
TRBV9	12	ASSARQGAYEQY
TRBV5-6	16	ASSLRQGPGGGNQPQH
TRBV7-9	13	AVTGTSGSLGEQY
TRBV29-1	12	SVGRFSGLDGYT
TRBV28	10	ASSWTGSGYT
TRBV3-1/TRBV3-2	12	ASSQSGALDTIY
TRBV11-2	13	ASSLQGAPGSPLH